This T cell receptor (beta chain) was retrieved from a study of OX40 agonist ivuxolimab in advanced cancers. Study-wide findings and caveats: CD4+ and CD8+ T cells in blood underwent clonal expansion by week 6 at 0.1 to 3.0 mg/kg. A proportion of nonresponders additionally exhibited low normalized T-cell clonal expansion.

TCRdb keeps only in-frame clones here, not all; method: immunoSEQ multiplex PCR. The sample carries under 70,000 clones, roughly 90% recorded once. Note on this clone: Its target is unknown.

The CDR3 is 14 amino acids. V lost 0 bases and J lost 2, with 8 bases in between. The germline V gene encodes CDR1 SGHNT and CDR2 YYREEE (reference sequence). The receptor's source is an adult with an advanced solid tumor such as melanoma, head and neck, liver or kidney cancer. This rearrangement joins TRBV5-4 to TRBJ1-1; D call uncertain. Sequenced material: CD4+ or CD8+ T cells sorted from blood, taken in a trial of the OX40 agonist ivuxolimab. Written as DNA, the CDR3 is TGTGCCAGCAGCTTGGGGCAGGACAACACTGAAGCTTTCTTT. Protein sequence: CASSLGQDNTEAFF.